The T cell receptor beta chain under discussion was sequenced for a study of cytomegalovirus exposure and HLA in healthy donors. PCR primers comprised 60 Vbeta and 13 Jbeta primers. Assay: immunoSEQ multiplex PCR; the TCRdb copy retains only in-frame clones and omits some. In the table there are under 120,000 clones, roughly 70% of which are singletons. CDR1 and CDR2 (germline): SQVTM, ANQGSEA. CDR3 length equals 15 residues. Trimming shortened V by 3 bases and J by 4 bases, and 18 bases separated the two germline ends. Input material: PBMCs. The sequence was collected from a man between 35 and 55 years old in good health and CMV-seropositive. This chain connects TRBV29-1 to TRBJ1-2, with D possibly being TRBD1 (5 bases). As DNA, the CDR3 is TGCAGCGTTGATAAGGTCCAGGGCAGGTCCTATGGCTACACCTTC. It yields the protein CSVDKVQGRSYGYTF.